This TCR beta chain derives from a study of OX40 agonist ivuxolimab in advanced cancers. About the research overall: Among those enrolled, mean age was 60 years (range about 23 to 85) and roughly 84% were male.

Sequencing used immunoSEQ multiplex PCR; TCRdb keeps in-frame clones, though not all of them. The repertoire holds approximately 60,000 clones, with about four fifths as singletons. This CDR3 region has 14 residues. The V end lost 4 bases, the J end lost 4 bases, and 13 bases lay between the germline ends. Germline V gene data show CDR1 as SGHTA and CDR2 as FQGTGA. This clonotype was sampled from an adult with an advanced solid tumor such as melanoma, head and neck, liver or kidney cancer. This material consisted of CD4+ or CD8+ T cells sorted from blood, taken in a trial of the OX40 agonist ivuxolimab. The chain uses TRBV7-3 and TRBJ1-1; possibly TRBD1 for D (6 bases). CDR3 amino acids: CASSSGASGTEAFF. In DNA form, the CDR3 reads TGTGCCAGCAGCTCAGGGGCCTCAGGCACTGAAGCTTTCTTT.